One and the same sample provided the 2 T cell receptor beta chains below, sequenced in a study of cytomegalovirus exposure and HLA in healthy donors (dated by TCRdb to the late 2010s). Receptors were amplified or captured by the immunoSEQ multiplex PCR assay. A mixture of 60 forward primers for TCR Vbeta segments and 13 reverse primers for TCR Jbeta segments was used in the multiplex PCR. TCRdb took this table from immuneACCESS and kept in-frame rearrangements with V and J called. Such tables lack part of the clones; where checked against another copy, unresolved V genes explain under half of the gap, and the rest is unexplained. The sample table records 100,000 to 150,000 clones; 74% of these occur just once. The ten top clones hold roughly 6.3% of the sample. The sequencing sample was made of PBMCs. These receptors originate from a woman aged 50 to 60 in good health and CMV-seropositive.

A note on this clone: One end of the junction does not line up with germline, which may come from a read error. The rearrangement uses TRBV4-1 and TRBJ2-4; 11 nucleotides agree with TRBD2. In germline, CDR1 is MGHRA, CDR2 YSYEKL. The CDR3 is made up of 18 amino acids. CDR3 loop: CASGQDWGSGGATNIQYF. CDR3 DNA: TGCGCCAGCGGCCAAGATTGGGGTAGCGGGGGGGCTACAAACATTCAGTACTTC.

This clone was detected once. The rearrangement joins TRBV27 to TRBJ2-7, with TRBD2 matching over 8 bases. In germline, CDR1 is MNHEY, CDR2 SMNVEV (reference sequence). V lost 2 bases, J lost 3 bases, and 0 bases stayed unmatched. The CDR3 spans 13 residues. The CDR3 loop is CASSLSGSYEQYF. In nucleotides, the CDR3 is TGTGCCAGCAGTTTAAGCGGGAGCTACGAGCAGTACTTC.